The clone carrying this T cell receptor beta chain appeared once. The T cells that were sequenced for TCR beta were CD8+ and CD4+ cells from blood. TEMRA cells were FACS-enriched, and CD8+ and CD4+ T cells were isolated negatively. The data were taken from a study of CD8 T cells in Susac syndrome. The RNA input was roughly 0.45 to 1 ug, and it was reverse transcribed with random hexamers. Via MiXCR, TCRdb re-called the immunoSEQ multiplex PCR reads, giving one row per CDR3 protein. The sample gives around 110,000 distinct CDR3 sequences, roughly 94% of which show up once; 0.4% to 0.5% is in the top ten. The CDR3 is made up of 14 amino acids. The germline V gene encodes CDR1 SNHLY and CDR2 FYNNEI. The germline V and J ends were trimmed by 7 bases and 2 bases, with 14 bases remaining between them.

The chain is built from TRBV2 and TRBJ2-5; D possibly matches TRBD1 or TRBD2 (5 bases each). Material for sequencing was CD8+ T cells from PBMCs. This receptor was identified in a human donor with Susac syndrome. Here the CDR3 reads CASTNRDGQETQYF. In DNA form, the CDR3 reads TGTGCCAGCACTAACCGGGACGGACAAGAGACCCAGTACTTC. The full variable domain, its missing parts supplied by reference TRBV2 and TRBJ2-5, is EPEVTQTPSHQVTQMGQEVILRCVPISNHLYFYWYRQILGQKVEFLVSFYNNEISEKSEIFDDQFSVERPDGSNFTLKIRSTKLEDSAMYFCASTNRDGQETQYFGPGTRLLVL.